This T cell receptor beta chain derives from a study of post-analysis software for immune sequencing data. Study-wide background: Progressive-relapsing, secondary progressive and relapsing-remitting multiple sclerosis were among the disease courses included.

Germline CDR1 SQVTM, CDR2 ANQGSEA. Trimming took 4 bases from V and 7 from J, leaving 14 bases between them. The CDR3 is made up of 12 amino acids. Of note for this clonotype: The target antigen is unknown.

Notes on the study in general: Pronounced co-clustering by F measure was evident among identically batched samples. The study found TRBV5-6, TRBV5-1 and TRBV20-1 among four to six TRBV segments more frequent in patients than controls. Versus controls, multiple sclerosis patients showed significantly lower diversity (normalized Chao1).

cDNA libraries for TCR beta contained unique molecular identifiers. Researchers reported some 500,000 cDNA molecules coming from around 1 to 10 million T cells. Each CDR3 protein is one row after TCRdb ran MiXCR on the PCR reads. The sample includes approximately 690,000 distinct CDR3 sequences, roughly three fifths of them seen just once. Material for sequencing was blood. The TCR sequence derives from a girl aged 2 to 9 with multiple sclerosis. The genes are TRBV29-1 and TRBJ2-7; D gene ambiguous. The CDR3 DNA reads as TGCAGCGTTGGAATTTCCGAAAGTGAGCAGTACTTC. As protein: CSVGISESEQYF.